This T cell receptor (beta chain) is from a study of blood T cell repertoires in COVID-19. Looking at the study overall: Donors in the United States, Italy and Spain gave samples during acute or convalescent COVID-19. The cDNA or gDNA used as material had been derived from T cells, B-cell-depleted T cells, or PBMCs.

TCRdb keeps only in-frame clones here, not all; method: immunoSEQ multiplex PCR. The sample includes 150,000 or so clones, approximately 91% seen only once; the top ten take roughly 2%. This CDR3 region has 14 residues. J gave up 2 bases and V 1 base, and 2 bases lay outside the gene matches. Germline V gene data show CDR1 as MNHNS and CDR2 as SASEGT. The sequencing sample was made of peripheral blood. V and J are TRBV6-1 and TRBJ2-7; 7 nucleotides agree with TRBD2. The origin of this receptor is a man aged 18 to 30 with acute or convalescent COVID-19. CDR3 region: CASSEGTRAYEQYF. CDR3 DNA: TGTGCCAGCAGTGAAGGGACTAGAGCCTACGAGCAGTACTTC.